This T cell receptor beta chain stems from a study of response to subunit inactivated influenza vaccine. TCRdb reanalysed the RT-PCR reads using MiXCR and keeps one entry per CDR3 protein. The sample carries approximately 530,000 distinct CDR3 sequences, approximately 6.9% recorded once. This clonotype came up many times. V shed 4 bases and J shed 0 bases, with 9 bases lying between them. The CDR3 contains 15 residues. Germline CDR1 reads SGHTA; CDR2 reads FQGNSA. The material sequenced was PBMCs from blood, taken less than 30 months after vaccination. The receptor was isolated from a man aged 50 to 75 who received an inactivated influenza vaccine. The chain carries TRBV7-2 and TRBJ1-4; unclear D gene. CDR3 sequence (DNA): TGTGCCAGCAGCTCTACCTCGGCAACTAATGAAAAACTGTTTTTT. Translated: CASSSTSATNEKLFF. The full variable domain, rest sourced from reference TRBV7-2 and TRBJ1-4, is GAGVSQSPSNKVTEKGKDVELRCDPISGHTALYWYRQSLGQGLEFLIYFQGNSAPDKSGLPSDRFSAERTGGSVSTLTIQRTQQEDSAVYLCASSSTSATNEKLFFGSGTQLSVL.